Each of the 19 T cell receptor beta chains below was sequenced from the same sample in a study of T cells in Graves' hyperthyroidism and ophthalmopathy. RNA transcripts served as the template for amplifying TCR beta CDR3 regions. An initial round of RT-PCR targeting the TCR CDR3 relied on the HTBI primer set. TCRdb reanalysed the multiplex PCR reads using MiXCR and keeps one entry per CDR3 protein. Of around 700,000 distinct CDR3 sequences listed, approximately 40% are singletons. Sequences were obtained from blood. These receptors were collected from a middle-aged woman with Graves' hyperthyroidism.

This clonotype was observed at least ten times. V and J are TRBV7-2 and TRBJ2-7; D gene unclear. The CDR3 is 16 amino acids. Germline V gene data show CDR1 as SGHTA and CDR2 as FQGNSA. V lost 5 bases to trimming and J lost 0 bases, with 17 bases between them. This CDR3 reads CASSPPRGSSSYEQYF. The CDR3 DNA follows: TGTGCCAGCAGCCCGCCTCGTGGGTCTAGCTCCTACGAGCAGTACTTC.

In its sample, this clonotype was seen many times. This rearrangement joins TRBV20-1 to TRBJ2-5, with 10 bases fitting TRBD2. The germline V gene has CDR1 DFQATT and CDR2 SNEGSKA (reference sequence). This CDR3 spans 15 amino acids. J lost 6 bases, V lost 6 bases, and 13 bases had no gene match. The CDR3 DNA reads as TGCAGTGCGCATAAAACGAGCGGGGGGGCGAAGACCCAGTACTTC. It specifies CSAHKTSGGAKTQYF.

This clonotype was picked up a small number of times. V gene TRBV12-3 or TRBV12-4 combines with J gene TRBJ2-5; 13 bases are shared with TRBD2. The V segment lost 8 bases and the J segment 5 bases; nucleotides outside the gene matches: 5. CDR3 length equals 14 residues. CDR3 sequence reads: CASGGTSGKETQYF. CDR3 nucleotides: TGTGCCAGCGGGGGGACTAGCGGGAAGGAGACCCAGTACTTC.

The chain has TRBV10-3 and TRBJ1-2, with 8 bases lining up with TRBD1. J lost 6 bases, V lost 3 bases, and 15 bases had no gene match. The CDR3 contains 17 residues. Per germline, CDR1 ENHRY and CDR2 SYGVKD. In DNA, the CDR3 is TGTGCCATCAGTGACCCCTCCGGACAGGGAGGTTTGCATGGCTACACCTTC. Its protein product is CAISDPSGQGGLHGYTF.

This clonotype has a count of ten or more. The chain links TRBV2 to TRBJ2-7, with TRBD1 as a possible D gene (6 bases). The V gene lost 2 bases and the J gene lost 0 bases, with 11 bases spanning the gap. Looked up from germline, CDR1 is SNHLY and CDR2 is FYNNEI. This CDR3 has 15 residues. CDR3 protein: CASSETGTHSYEQYF. CDR3 nucleotide sequence: TGTGCCAGCAGTGAAACCGGGACACACTCCTACGAGCAGTACTTC.

This clonotype was picked up a small number of times. The chain is built from TRBV7-9 and TRBJ1-3, with a weak D call TRBD1 (6 bases). V lost 5 bases and J lost 0, with 11 bases in between. The germline CDR1 and CDR2 sequences are SEHNR and FQNEAQ (reference sequence). The CDR3 loop spans 15 amino acids. Written as DNA, the CDR3 is TGTGCCAGCAGCCCCCAGGGGCTCTCTGGAAACACCATATATTTT. Its translation is CASSPQGLSGNTIYF.

The table lists this clonotype with a few counts. The chain couples TRBV12-3 or TRBV12-4 to TRBJ1-4; weak D call: TRBD1 (5 bases). The V end was cut by 6 bases, the J end by 2 bases, with 13 bases between. This CDR3 comprises 15 residues. DNA for the CDR3: TGTGCCAGCAGACAAATTGAGGGGACTAATGAAAAACTGTTTTTT. Its protein product is CASRQIEGTNEKLFF.

Remarks on this clonotype: A much larger clone sits a single nucleotide away, making a read error possible. The chain couples TRBV5-6 to TRBJ1-3, with D hard to call. Germline-derived CDR1 and CDR2 are SGHDT and YYEEEE. This CDR3 has 14 amino acids. CDR3 sequence: CAGSNLHAGNTIYF. Written as DNA, the CDR3 is TGTGCCGGCAGCAACCTCCACGCTGGAAACACCATATATTTT.

This clonotype was detected many times. The chain is built from TRBV10-2 and TRBJ1-1; tentative D call: TRBD1 (6 bases). The CDR3 consists of 16 residues. The germline V gene has CDR1 WSHSY and CDR2 SAAADI. V was shortened by 4 bases and J by 4 bases, with 19 bases between the two germline ends. CDR3 sequence: CASSASHYTGFTEAFF. CDR3 nucleotide sequence: TGCGCCAGCAGTGCGTCCCACTATACAGGGTTCACTGAAGCTTTCTTT.

Remarks on this clonotype: Lacking the conserved final phenylalanine or tryptophan, this CDR3 likely reflects a read error. Because the CDR3's place on the DNA is in doubt, the DNA is left out and the CDR3 is given as listed by TCRdb. The rearrangement joins TRBV20-1 to TRBJ2-5; the table calls TRBD2, which could not be checked here. The CDR3 spans 8 amino acids, including both terminal residues. Germline V gene sequence: CDR1 DFQATT, CDR2 SNEGSKA (reference sequence). CDR3 amino acids: CSAKRLAG.

This clonotype appeared a few times. V usage is TRBV12-3 or TRBV12-4 and J usage is TRBJ2-7; 10 nucleotides align to TRBD2. The CDR3 sequence is 13 residues long. Trimming took 7 bases from V and 6 from J; bases not matched to a gene: 6. The CDR3, as DNA: TGTGCCAGCAACATAGCGGGAGGCGGCGAGCAGTACTTC. Translation: CASNIAGGGEQYF.

The CDR3 nucleotides are TGTGCCAGCAGTCGACTTATAAATACGCAGTATTTT. It specifies CASSRLINTQYF. V is TRBV6-5 and J is TRBJ2-3; D gene ambiguous. The CDR3 has 12 amino acids. Trimming took off 5 bases at V and 7 bases at J, with 10 bases between the two ends. The germline V gene encodes CDR1 MNHEY and CDR2 SVGAGI.

This clonotype was seen a few times. The chain employs TRBV5-1 and TRBJ2-7; 12 nucleotides align to TRBD2. Germline CDR1 is SGHRS and CDR2 is YFSETQ. V was clipped by 4 bases and J by 5 bases; unmatched bases: 7. The CDR3 runs 15 residues. The CDR3 DNA reads as TGCGCCAGCAGCCCGACTAGCGGGAGTTCCAACGAGCAGTACTTC. This sequence encodes CASSPTSGSSNEQYF.

This sequence joins TRBV19 and TRBJ1-5, with D possibly TRBD1 on 5 matching bases. CDR1 is LNHDA and CDR2 is SQIVND in the germline V gene (reference sequence). Trimming took off 5 bases at V and 0 bases at J, with 11 bases between the two ends. This CDR3 is built from 15 residues. The CDR3 DNA reads TGTGCCAGTAGTCCAGGGATCTATAGCAATCAGCCCCAGCATTTT. It yields the protein CASSPGIYSNQPQHF. Combining the CDR3 with reference TRBV19 and TRBJ1-5 gives the whole variable domain DGGITQSPKYLFRKEGQNVTLSCEQNLNHDAMYWYRQDPGQGLRLIYYSQIVNDFQKGDIAEGYSVSREKKESFPLTVTSAQKNPTAFYLCASSPGIYSNQPQHFGDGTRLSIL.

V and J are TRBV4-1 and TRBJ1-4; no clear D. The CDR3 consists of 17 residues. V was pared by 2 bases and J by 8 bases, with 21 bases between. Germline values: CDR1 MGHRA, CDR2 YSYEKL. CDR3 protein: CASSQQIMHLREEKLFF. CDR3 sequence (DNA): TGCGCCAGCAGCCAACAGATTATGCACTTACGGGAAGAAAAACTGTTTTTT.

This chain connects TRBV15 to TRBJ2-6; 10 nucleotides agree with TRBD1. Losses at the gene ends were 0 bases for V and 1 base for J; bases not matched to a gene: 9. This CDR3 has 20 amino acids. Germline CDR1 LNHNV, CDR2 YYDKDF (reference sequence). The CDR3 spells CATSRDFVDRGESGANVLTF. CDR3 DNA: TGTGCCACCAGCAGAGATTTTGTGGACAGGGGGGAATCTGGGGCCAACGTCCTGACTTTC.

This clonotype was seen at least ten times. This sequence joins TRBV5-6 and TRBJ2-7; 8 positions agree with TRBD1. The germline gives CDR1 SGHDT, CDR2 YYEEEE. The CDR3 totals 14 residues. After removal of 5 bases from V and 6 bases from J, the junction contained 10 bases not matched to a gene. The CDR3 sequence: CASRRTGMKVEQYF. The CDR3 nucleotides are TGTGCCAGCAGGCGGACAGGGATGAAGGTCGAGCAGTACTTC.

About this clonotype: Being one base from a much bigger clone, this may be a read error. The rearrangement joins TRBV20-1 to TRBJ1-2; 9 bases agree with TRBD1. The germline CDR1 and CDR2 sequences are DFQATT and SNEGSKA (reference sequence). This CDR3 has 13 residues. V dropped 4 bases and J dropped 5; count of bases not matched to a gene: 5. In DNA form, the CDR3 reads TGCAGTGCTACCCCGACAGGGGGGTATGGCTACACCTTC. It is translated as CSATPTGGYGYTF.

In nucleotides, the CDR3 is TGTGCCAGCAGTTACGATAGGACAGGGACGGGCAATCAGCCCCAGCATTTT. Its translation: CASSYDRTGTGNQPQHF. The J gene is TRBJ1-5, the V gene TRBV6-5; 8 bases align to TRBD1. V lost 2 bases to trimming and J lost 2 bases; unmatched junction nucleotides: 8. Germline lookup yields CDR1 MNHEY and CDR2 SVGAGI. The CDR3 is made up of 17 amino acids.